A single sample is the source of the 12 T cell receptor beta chains below, sequenced in a study of monozygotic twins with inflammatory bowel disease. TCRdb reprocessed the 5' RACE reads and reports one entry per CDR3 protein, with no DNA. The sample has some 440,000 distinct CDR3 sequences. The specimen was blood. The receptors were gathered from a human donor with ulcerative colitis or Crohn's disease, or a healthy co-twin of an affected twin (not recorded which).

V gene TRBV12-3 or TRBV12-4 combines with J gene TRBJ1-1; the TRBD1 assignment by TCRdb is unverifiable without DNA. The CDR3 sequence is 14 residues long. The CDR3 loop reads CASNMDRPNTEAFF.

The rearrangement links TRBV28 to TRBJ2-7. The CDR3 has 14 amino acids. The germline CDR1 and CDR2 sequences are MDHEN and SYDVKM. The CDR3 is CASSFPTISHEQYF.

This rearrangement joins TRBV7-3 to TRBJ2-1. This CDR3 comprises 12 residues. CDR1 SGHTA and CDR2 FQGTGA come from the germline V gene. CDR3 region: CASSSGNNEQFF.

The chain joins TRBV6-6 to TRBJ2-1. The CDR3 sequence is 11 residues long. The V gene's germline CDR1 is MNHNY and CDR2 SVGAGI (reference sequence). The CDR3 protein is CASLRLNEQFF.

V usage is TRBV4-3 and J usage is TRBJ2-1. Germline CDR1 LGHNA, CDR2 YSLEER. The CDR3 sequence is 14 residues long. The CDR3 region is CASSQGDFYNEQFF.

The chain couples TRBV5-1 to TRBJ2-5. Germline V gene lookup returns CDR1 SGHRS and CDR2 YFSETQ. The CDR3 is made up of 15 amino acids. The CDR3 sequence: CASSLKMGVVETQYF.

The rearrangement joins TRBV5-6 to TRBJ2-3; TCRdb picks TRBD1, but there is no DNA to check that call. The CDR3 extends over 16 amino acids. In germline, CDR1 is SGHDT, CDR2 YYEEEE. CDR3 residues: CASSPVAGTRTDTQYF. Filled out from reference TRBV5-6 and TRBJ2-3, the complete variable domain reads DAGVTQSPTHLIKTRGQQVTLRCSPKSGHDTVSWYQQALGQGPQFIFQYYEEEERQRGNFPDRFSGHQFPNYSSELNVNALLLGDSALYLCASSPVAGTRTDTQYFGPGTRLTVL.

The CDR3 loop is CASSLGPGNYGYTF. The chain links TRBV5-1 to TRBJ1-2; the TCRdb call, TRBD1, lacks DNA for checking. CDR3 size: 14 residues. The germline V gene encodes CDR1 SGHRS and CDR2 YFSETQ.

The chain combines TRBV6-1 with TRBJ2-1; TCRdb outputs TRBD1, but without DNA this stays unchecked. CDR1 and CDR2 (germline): MNHNS, SASEGT. The CDR3 totals 14 residues. This CDR3 is CASSPRTPVDEQFF.

The CDR3 spells CATSPTSGGTNEQFF. J is TRBJ2-1 and V is TRBV24-1; TCRdb calls TRBD2, which cannot be checked without DNA. The CDR3 has 15 residues. Germline CDR1 is KGHDR and CDR2 is SFDVKD.

The rearrangement uses TRBV12-3 or TRBV12-4 and TRBJ2-7; TCRdb names TRBD2, which stays unverified in the absence of DNA. The CDR3 is 14 amino acids. CDR3 loop: CASRKAGTSYEQYF.

The chain is built from TRBV5-5 and TRBJ1-6; TCRdb indicates TRBD1, and absent DNA this call remains unverified. The V gene's germline CDR1 is SGHKS and CDR2 YYEKEE (reference sequence). CDR3 length equals 16 residues. CDR3 region: CASSVPGSSYNSPLHF.